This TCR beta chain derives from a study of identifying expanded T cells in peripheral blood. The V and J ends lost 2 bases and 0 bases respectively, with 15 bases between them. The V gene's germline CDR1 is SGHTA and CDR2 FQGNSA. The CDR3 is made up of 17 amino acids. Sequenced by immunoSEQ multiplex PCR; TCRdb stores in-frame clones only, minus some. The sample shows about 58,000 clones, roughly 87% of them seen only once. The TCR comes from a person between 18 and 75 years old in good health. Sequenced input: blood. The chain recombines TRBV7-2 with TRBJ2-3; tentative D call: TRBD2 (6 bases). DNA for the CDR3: TGTGCCAGCAGCTTACGTCCGTCCGGGGGAAGCACAGATACGCAGTATTTT. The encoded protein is CASSLRPSGGSTDTQYF.